The 20 T cell receptor beta chains listed next were all sequenced from one sample in a study of cytomegalovirus exposure and HLA in healthy donors (dated by TCRdb to about 2017). Libraries were built with the immunoSEQ multiplex PCR assay. For the multiplex PCR, a mixture combining 60 forward primers for TCR Vbeta segments and 13 reverse primers for TCR Jbeta segments was used. Drawn from immuneACCESS, this table holds only the in-frame rearrangements with V and J called that TCRdb kept. Clones are partly lost; checked studies trace under half to an unresolved V gene and leave the rest unexplained. The sample contains under 200,000 clones, roughly 67% of them found a single time. The ten biggest clones cover approximately 5.1% of the sample. Source material: PBMCs. The receptors were sampled from a woman aged 18-30 years in good health and CMV-seropositive.

In its sample, this clone was seen once. The chain joins TRBV6-1 to TRBJ1-1, with D possibly TRBD1 on 5 matching bases. The V gene lost 8 bases and the J gene lost 5 bases, with 12 bases spanning the gap. From germline, CDR1 is MNHNS and CDR2 SASEGT. The CDR3 loop spans 12 amino acids. The CDR3: CASGTPGTEAFF. CDR3 in DNA: TGTGCCAGCGGGACTCCGGGGACTGAAGCTTTCTTT.

The chain carries TRBV7-6 and TRBJ2-3; weak D call: TRBD1 (7 bases). Trimming left V 5 bases short and J 6 bases short, with 15 bases between. Germline V gene data show CDR1 as SGHVS and CDR2 as FNYEAQ. The CDR3 covers 14 residues. This CDR3 reads CASSDGGGGDTQYF. In nucleotides, the CDR3 is TGTGCCAGCAGCGACGGAGGGGGCGGCGATACGCAGTATTTT.

The count of this clone is one. In DNA form, the CDR3 reads TGTGCCAGCAGCTTCGGGAGCGGGGGAACCTACGAGCAGTACTTC. This encodes CASSFGSGGTYEQYF. This chain uses TRBV11-2 with TRBJ2-7; 8 bases line up with TRBD2. J lost 2 bases, V lost 3 bases, and 6 bases had no gene match. Germline CDR1 SGHAT, CDR2 FQNNGV. CDR3 length: 15 amino acids. Complete variable domain (other parts from reference TRBV11-2 and TRBJ2-7): EAGVAQSPRYKIIEKRQSVAFWCNPISGHATLYWYQQILGQGPKLLIQFQNNGVVDDSQLPKDRFSAERLKGVDSTLKIQPAKLEDSAVYLCASSFGSGGTYEQYFGPGTRLTVT.

This clone was observed a handful of times. The chain carries TRBV2 and TRBJ1-5; perhaps TRBD1 as D (5 bases). CDR3 length equals 14 residues. CDR1 is SNHLY, CDR2 FYNNEI, per germline. Trimming took off 3 bases at V and 2 bases at J, with 8 bases between the two ends. CDR3 coding DNA: TGTGCCAGCAGTGACAGGGCGGGCAATCAGCCCCAGCATTTT. It specifies CASSDRAGNQPQHF.

This chain connects TRBV15 to TRBJ2-1; weak D call: TRBD1 (6 bases). CDR3 length equals 16 residues. In germline, CDR1 is LNHNV, CDR2 YYDKDF (reference sequence). Trimming pared 2 bases from V and 2 bases from J, leaving 13 bases between. CDR3 sequence: CATSRYTGRTYNEQFF. CDR3 in DNA: TGTGCCACCAGCAGATACACAGGGAGAACCTACAATGAGCAGTTCTTC. The whole variable domain, filled in from reference TRBV15 and TRBJ2-1, reads DAMVIQNPRYQVTQFGKPVTLSCSQTLNHNVMYWYQQKSSQAPKLLFHYYDKDFNNEADTPDNFQSRRPNTSFCFLDIRSPGLGDTAMYLCATSRYTGRTYNEQFFGPGTRLTVL.

This clone was seen more than once but under ten times. Germline and junction disagree at one end, which may indicate a read error. V gene TRBV4-1 combines with J gene TRBJ1-5; a possible D gene is TRBD1 (6 bases). Germline lookup yields CDR1 MGHRA and CDR2 YSYEKL. This CDR3 comprises 12 residues. In nucleotides, the CDR3 is TGCGCCAGCAGCCAAGATGGGGGCCAGATGACTTTT. Amino acid sequence: CASSQDGGQMTF.

This chain links TRBV10-3 with TRBJ2-2; tentative D call: TRBD1 (5 bases). There are 15 residues in the CDR3. The ends were cut back, 5 bases at V and 3 bases at J, with 13 bases in the middle. The germline V gene encodes CDR1 ENHRY and CDR2 SYGVKD. In nucleotides, the CDR3 is TGTGCCATCAGTCGCGGTACAGGCGACACCGGGGAGCTGTTTTTT. Its translation is CAISRGTGDTGELFF.

This chain uses TRBV5-1 with TRBJ1-1, with 9 bases matching TRBD1. Germline-derived CDR1 and CDR2 are SGHRS and YFSETQ. V shed 0 bases and J 3 bases; nucleotides not matched to a gene: 12. The CDR3 is 18 residues long. The CDR3 coding sequence is TGCGCCAGCAGCTTGGTAACAGGGGGCGCGGGGTATGACACTGAAGCTTTCTTT. Protein sequence: CASSLVTGGAGYDTEAFF.

V gene TRBV7-9 combines with J gene TRBJ1-2; tentatively, D is TRBD1 (6 bases). This CDR3 is 15 amino acids long. Germline V gene data show CDR1 as SEHNR and CDR2 as FQNEAQ (reference sequence). Trimming removed 0 bases at V and 4 bases at J, with 12 bases between. Here the CDR3 reads CASSLANREPYGYTF. As DNA, the CDR3 is TGTGCCAGCAGCTTAGCGAACAGGGAGCCCTATGGCTACACCTTC.

The chain recombines TRBV7-2 with TRBJ2-5; D possibly corresponds to TRBD1 (6 bases). Trimming removed 3 bases at V and 3 bases at J, with 11 bases between. This CDR3 region has 14 residues. Germline V gives CDR1 SGHTA, CDR2 FQGNSA. The CDR3 nucleotides read TGTGCCAGCAGCTTTGGGACACCTAAAGAGACCCAGTACTTC. It encodes CASSFGTPKETQYF.

This sequence joins TRBV27 and TRBJ2-1; perhaps TRBD1 as D (5 bases). V gave up 4 bases and J gave up 5 bases, with 12 bases separating them. This CDR3 contains 14 residues. Germline assignment: CDR1 MNHEY and CDR2 SMNVEV (reference sequence). CDR3: CASSSLDRHNEQFF. The CDR3 DNA follows: TGTGCCAGCAGTTCCCTCGACAGACACAATGAGCAGTTCTTC.

The chain is built from TRBV4-3 and TRBJ1-4; D not certain. Germline V gene sequence: CDR1 LGHNA, CDR2 YSLEER. V shed 0 bases and J shed 4 bases, with 9 bases lying between them. CDR3 length equals 15 residues. CDR3 loop: CASSQDRYSNEKLFF. The DNA for the CDR3 is TGCGCCAGCAGCCAAGATCGGTACAGTAATGAAAAACTGTTTTTT.

V usage is TRBV2 and J usage is TRBJ2-1, with a possible D match to TRBD2 (6 bases). The V gene's germline CDR1 is SNHLY and CDR2 FYNNEI. Deletions cut 3 bases from V and 7 bases from J, with 16 bases between. The CDR3 consists of 15 residues. The CDR3 DNA sequence: TGTGCCAGCAGTGACATTCGGGGGAGTCGGAATGAGCAGTTCTTC. Translated, it gives CASSDIRGSRNEQFF.

This clone has just a few counts. The V gene is TRBV5-1, the J gene TRBJ1-1; D is unclear. The V and J ends lost 4 bases and 5 bases respectively, with 18 bases between them. Germline-derived CDR1 and CDR2 are SGHRS and YFSETQ. The CDR3 has 15 amino acids. For the CDR3, the DNA is TGCGCCAGCAGCAAGGCGCCCCCGGGCGGGACTGAAGCTTTCTTT. Protein sequence: CASSKAPPGGTEAFF.

V gene TRBV9 combines with J gene TRBJ1-1; TRBD1 aligns across 9 bases. CDR3 length: 16 residues. Unmatched junction bases numbered 5, after V lost 2 bases and J lost 0 bases. CDR1 is SGDLS, CDR2 YYNGEE, per germline. The CDR3 region has the DNA TGTGCCAGCAGCGTCGGGACAGGGACTATGAACACTGAAGCTTTCTTT. This encodes CASSVGTGTMNTEAFF.

The V gene is TRBV10-3, the J gene TRBJ1-3, with 8 bases identical to TRBD1. Germline CDR1 is ENHRY and CDR2 is SYGVKD. J was trimmed by 1 base and V by 5 bases; bases with no gene match: 7. This CDR3 is 16 amino acids long. The CDR3 DNA follows: TGTGCCATCAGTCGGGGACAGGAACCTTCTGGAAACACCATATATTTT. It specifies CAISRGQEPSGNTIYF.

The V call is TRBV4-1, the J call TRBJ1-4; D ambiguous. The CDR3 is 14 amino acids. V lost 4 bases and J 8 bases, leaving 14 bases between the germline ends. Germline V lookup: CDR1 MGHRA, CDR2 YSYEKL. CDR3 sequence (DNA): TGCGCCAGCAGCCGCGTTCCCCAGGCGGAAAAACTGTTTTTT. Residues: CASSRVPQAEKLFF.

This chain connects TRBV20-1 to TRBJ2-1; no clear D. The length of the CDR3 is 10 residues. V shed 3 bases and J shed 8 bases, with 5 bases lying between them. Germline CDR1 DFQATT, CDR2 SNEGSKA (reference sequence). This CDR3 reads CSARSYEQFF. CDR3 nucleotide sequence: TGCAGTGCTAGGAGTTATGAGCAGTTCTTC.

The rearrangement joins TRBV6-6 to TRBJ2-1; the match to TRBD1 covers 9 bases. Germline-derived CDR1 and CDR2 are MNHNY and SVGAGI (reference sequence). The CDR3 extends over 12 amino acids. The V gene end was trimmed by 6 bases and the J gene end by 12 bases; junction bases not matched to a gene: 6. The CDR3 coding sequence is TGTGCCAGCAGCCGGGACAGGGACCGGCAGTTCTTC. Protein product: CASSRDRDRQFF.

The chain joins TRBV9 to TRBJ2-7; a possible D gene is TRBD1 (6 bases). Trimming took off 0 bases at V and 2 bases at J, with 12 bases between the two ends. This CDR3 comprises 15 residues. Germline V gene sequence: CDR1 SGDLS, CDR2 YYNGEE. DNA of the CDR3: TGTGCCAGCAGCGTAGGCCAGGGGATAGCCTACGAGCAGTACTTC. Its translation: CASSVGQGIAYEQYF. Looking up the rest from reference TRBV9 and TRBJ2-7 gives the full variable domain: DSGVTQTPKHLITATGQRVTLRCSPRSGDLSVYWYQQSLDQGLQFLIQYYNGEERAKGNILERFSAQQFPDLHSELNLSSLELGDSALYFCASSVGQGIAYEQYFGPGTRLTVT.